The sequence of this T cell receptor (beta chain) was determined in a study of blood T cell repertoires in COVID-19. In the original analysis: Reference gene primer amplification yielded estimated nucleated cell counts. TCRdb's copy holds only in-frame clones and misses some; the assay was immunoSEQ multiplex PCR. From that table come the V and J calls and clone size; the DNA was used to work out D and trimming. The profile shows about 440,000 clones, about 90% of them singletons. The clonotype was recovered from a man aged 18 to 30 who had recovered from COVID-19. What was sequenced was PBMCs or T cells enriched from blood (not recorded which).

This CDR3 is CASSRDSSSYNEQFF. The CDR3 DNA is TGTGCCAGCAGCCGGGACTCTAGCTCCTACAATGAGCAGTTCTTC. The chain links TRBV7-3 to TRBJ2-1, with D perhaps TRBD2 (6 bases). CDR3 size: 15 residues. Per the germline V gene, CDR1 is SGHTA and CDR2 is FQGTGA. V lost 5 bases and J lost 0, with 11 bases in between.